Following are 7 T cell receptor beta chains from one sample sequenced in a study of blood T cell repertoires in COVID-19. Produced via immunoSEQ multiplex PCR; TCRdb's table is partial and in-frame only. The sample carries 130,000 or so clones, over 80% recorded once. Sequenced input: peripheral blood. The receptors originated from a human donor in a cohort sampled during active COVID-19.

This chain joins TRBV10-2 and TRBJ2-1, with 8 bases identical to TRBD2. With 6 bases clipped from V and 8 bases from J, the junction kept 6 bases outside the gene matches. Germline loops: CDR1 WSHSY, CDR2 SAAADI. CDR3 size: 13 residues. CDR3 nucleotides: TGCGCCAGCAGAACTAGCGGTAAGGATGAGCAGTTCTTC. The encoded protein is CASRTSGKDEQFF.

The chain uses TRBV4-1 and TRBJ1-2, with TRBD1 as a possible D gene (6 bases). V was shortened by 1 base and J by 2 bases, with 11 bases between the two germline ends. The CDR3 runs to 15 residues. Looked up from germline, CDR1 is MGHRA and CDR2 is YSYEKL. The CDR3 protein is CASSQGGTRNYGYTF. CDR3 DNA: TGCGCCAGCAGCCAAGGGGGGACAAGAAACTATGGCTACACCTTC.

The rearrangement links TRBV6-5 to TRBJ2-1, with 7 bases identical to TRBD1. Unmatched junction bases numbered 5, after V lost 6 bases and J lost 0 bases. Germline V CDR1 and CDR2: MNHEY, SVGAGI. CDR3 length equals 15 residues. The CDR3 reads CASRQTGSSYNEQFF. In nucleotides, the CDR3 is TGTGCCAGCAGACAGACAGGGAGCTCCTACAATGAGCAGTTCTTC.

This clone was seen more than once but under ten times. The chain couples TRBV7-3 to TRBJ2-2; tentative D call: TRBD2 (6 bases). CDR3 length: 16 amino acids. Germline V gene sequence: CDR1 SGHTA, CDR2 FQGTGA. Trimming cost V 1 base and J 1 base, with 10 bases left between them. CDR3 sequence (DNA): TGTGCCAGCAGCTTAATCCCGGGAGTGAACACCGGGGAGCTGTTTTTT. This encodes CASSLIPGVNTGELFF.

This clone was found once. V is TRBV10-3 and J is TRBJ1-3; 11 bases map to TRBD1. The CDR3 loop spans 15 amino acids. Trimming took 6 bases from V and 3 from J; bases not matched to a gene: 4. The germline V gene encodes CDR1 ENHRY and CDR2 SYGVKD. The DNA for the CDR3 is TGTGCCATCAGCCCGGGACAGGGGGATGGAAACACCATATATTTT. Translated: CAISPGQGDGNTIYF.

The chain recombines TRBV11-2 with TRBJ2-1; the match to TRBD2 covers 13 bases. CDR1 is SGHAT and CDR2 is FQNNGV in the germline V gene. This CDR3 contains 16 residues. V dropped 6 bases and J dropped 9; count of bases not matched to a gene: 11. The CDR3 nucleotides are TGTGCCAGCAGATTAACCGGGACTAGCGGGAAAATTGAGCAGTTCTTC. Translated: CASRLTGTSGKIEQFF.

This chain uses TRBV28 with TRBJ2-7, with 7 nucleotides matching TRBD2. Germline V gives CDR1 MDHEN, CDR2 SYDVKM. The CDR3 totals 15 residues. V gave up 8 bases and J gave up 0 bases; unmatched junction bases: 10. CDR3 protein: CASGEDSGYSYEQYF. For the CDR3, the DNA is TGTGCCAGCGGGGAAGATAGCGGGTACTCCTACGAGCAGTACTTC.